The 4 T cell receptor beta chains given below trace back to one sample, sequenced in a study of shared clonotypes between healthy human individuals. Profiling relied on immunoSEQ multiplex PCR, and the TCRdb table lists in-frame clones only, not all of them. Of 170,000 or so clones listed, 66% are singletons. What was sequenced was memory CD4+ T cells sorted from blood. The subset was: CD45RA-negative fraction. Receptor source: a man aged 25 to 45 in good health.

This chain joins TRBV2 and TRBJ1-5, with 9 bases that match TRBD1. This CDR3 comprises 15 residues. The V gene's germline CDR1 is SNHLY and CDR2 FYNNEI. With 6 bases clipped from V and 6 bases from J, the junction kept 9 bases outside the gene matches. This CDR3 reads CASSANRGRGQPQHF. CDR3 nucleotides: TGTGCCAGCAGCGCGAACAGGGGGCGAGGTCAGCCCCAGCATTTT.

The chain combines TRBV6-6 with TRBJ2-7; no reliable D call. The V gene's germline CDR1 is MNHNY and CDR2 SVGAGI (reference sequence). V gave up 2 bases and J gave up 6 bases, with 14 bases separating them. The CDR3 extends over 14 amino acids. The DNA for the CDR3 is TGTGCCAGCAGTTACCGGGTCCTTCCCCCCGAGCAGTACTTC. It translates to CASSYRVLPPEQYF.

The chain has TRBV2 and TRBJ1-1; a weak D match, TRBD1 (5 bases). Germline V gene sequence: CDR1 SNHLY, CDR2 FYNNEI. V lost 3 bases and J 7 bases, leaving 12 bases between the germline ends. There are 13 residues in the CDR3. As DNA, the CDR3 is TGTGCCAGCAGTGATCTAAGGGGCCTTGAAGCTTTCTTT. As protein: CASSDLRGLEAFF.

The rearrangement uses TRBV19 and TRBJ2-1, with a tentative D call TRBD2 (7 bases). V was trimmed by 3 bases and J by 9 bases, leaving 12 bases between them. The V gene's germline CDR1 is LNHDA and CDR2 SQIVND (reference sequence). The CDR3 spans 13 residues. The CDR3 DNA is TGTGCCAGTAGTATCGGCGGGGGCGGTGAGCAGTTCTTC. Protein product: CASSIGGGGEQFF.